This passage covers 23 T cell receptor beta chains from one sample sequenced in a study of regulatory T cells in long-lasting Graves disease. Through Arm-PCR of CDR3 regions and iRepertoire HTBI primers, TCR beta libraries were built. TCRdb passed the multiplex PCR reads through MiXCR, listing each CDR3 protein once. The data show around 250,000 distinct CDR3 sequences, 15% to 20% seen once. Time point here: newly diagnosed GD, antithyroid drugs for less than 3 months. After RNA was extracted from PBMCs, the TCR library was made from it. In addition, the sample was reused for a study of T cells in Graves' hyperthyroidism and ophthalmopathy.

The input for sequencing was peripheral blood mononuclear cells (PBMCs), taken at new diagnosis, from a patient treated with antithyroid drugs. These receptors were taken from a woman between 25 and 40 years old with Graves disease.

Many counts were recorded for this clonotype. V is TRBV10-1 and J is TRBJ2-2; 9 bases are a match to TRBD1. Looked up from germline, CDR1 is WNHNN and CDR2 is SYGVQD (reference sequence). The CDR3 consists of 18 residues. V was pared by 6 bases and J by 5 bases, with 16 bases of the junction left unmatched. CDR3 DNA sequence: TGCGCCAGCAGACCCGGGACAGGGTCCACAGGGAGGACCGGGGAGCTGTTTTTT. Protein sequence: CASRPGTGSTGRTGELFF.

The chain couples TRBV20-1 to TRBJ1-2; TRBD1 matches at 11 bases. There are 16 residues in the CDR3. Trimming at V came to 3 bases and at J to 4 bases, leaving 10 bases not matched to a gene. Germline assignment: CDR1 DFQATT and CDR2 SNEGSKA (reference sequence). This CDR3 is CSARGGQGDASYGYTF. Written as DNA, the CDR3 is TGCAGTGCTAGGGGGGGACAGGGGGATGCTTCCTATGGCTACACCTTC.

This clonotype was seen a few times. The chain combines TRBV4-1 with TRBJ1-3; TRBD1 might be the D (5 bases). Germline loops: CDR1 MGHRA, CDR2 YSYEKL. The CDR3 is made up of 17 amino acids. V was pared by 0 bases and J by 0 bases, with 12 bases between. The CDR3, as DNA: TGCGCCAGCAGCCAAGAGGGACTTCCCATCTCTGGAAACACCATATATTTT. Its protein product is CASSQEGLPISGNTIYF.

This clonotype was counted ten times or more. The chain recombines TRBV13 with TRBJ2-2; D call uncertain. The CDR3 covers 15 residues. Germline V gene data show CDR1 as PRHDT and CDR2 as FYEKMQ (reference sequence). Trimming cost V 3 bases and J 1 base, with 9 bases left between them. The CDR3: CASSLGRLNTGELFF. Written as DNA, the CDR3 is TGTGCCAGCAGCTTGGGAAGACTGAACACCGGGGAGCTGTTTTTT. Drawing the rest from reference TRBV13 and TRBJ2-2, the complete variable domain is AAGVIQSPRHLIKEKRETATLKCYPIPRHDTVYWYQQGPGQDPQFLISFYEKMQSDKGSIPDRFSAQQFSDYHSELNMSSLELGDSALYFCASSLGRLNTGELFFGEGSRLTVL.

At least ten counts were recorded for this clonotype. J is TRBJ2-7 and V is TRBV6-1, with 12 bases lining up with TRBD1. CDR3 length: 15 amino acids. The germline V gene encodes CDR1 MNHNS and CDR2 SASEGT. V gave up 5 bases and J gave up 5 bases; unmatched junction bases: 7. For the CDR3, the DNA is TGTGCCAGCAGTCAGAGGGACAGGGGGCTGGACGAGCAGTACTTC. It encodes CASSQRDRGLDEQYF.

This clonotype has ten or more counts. The CDR3 DNA sequence: TGTGCCACCAGTTTATCGGGGGCTAGCACAGATACGCAGTATTTT. This codes for CATSLSGASTDTQYF. This chain connects TRBV24-1 to TRBJ2-3; either TRBD1 or TRBD2 may supply D (6 bases each). V was clipped by 6 bases and J by 0 bases, with 12 bases between them. Germline V gene lookup returns CDR1 KGHDR and CDR2 SFDVKD. The CDR3 totals 15 residues.

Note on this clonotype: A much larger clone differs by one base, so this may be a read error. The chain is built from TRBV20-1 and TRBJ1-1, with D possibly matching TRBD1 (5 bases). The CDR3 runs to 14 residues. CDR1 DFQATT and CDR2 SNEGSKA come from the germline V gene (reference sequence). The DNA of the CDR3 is TGCAGTGCTAGAGTAGGGGACTCGAACACTGAATCTTTCTTT. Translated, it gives CSARVGDSNTESFF.

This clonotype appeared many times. The CDR3 spells CASSLGGGTGKSPLHF. The CDR3 DNA sequence: TGTGCCAGCAGCTTGGGTGGCGGGACAGGGAAATCACCCCTCCACTTT. The V call is TRBV11-2, the J call TRBJ1-6; TRBD1 agrees at 9 bases. CDR3 size: 16 residues. The V and J ends lost 3 bases and 10 bases, in that order; junction bases with no gene match: 10. Germline lookup yields CDR1 SGHAT and CDR2 FQNNGV.

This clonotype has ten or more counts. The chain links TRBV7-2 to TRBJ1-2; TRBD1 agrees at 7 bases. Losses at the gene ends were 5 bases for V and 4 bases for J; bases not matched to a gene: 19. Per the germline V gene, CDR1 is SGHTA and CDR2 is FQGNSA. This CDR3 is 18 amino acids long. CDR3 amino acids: CASSQALRSTGVSYGYTF. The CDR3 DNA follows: TGTGCCAGCAGCCAGGCGCTGAGGAGTACAGGGGTTAGCTATGGCTACACCTTC.

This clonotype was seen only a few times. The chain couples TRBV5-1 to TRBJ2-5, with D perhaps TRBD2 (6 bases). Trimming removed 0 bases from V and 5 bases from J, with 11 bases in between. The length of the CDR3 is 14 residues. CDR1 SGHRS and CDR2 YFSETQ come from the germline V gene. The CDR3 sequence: CASSLGGVSETQYF. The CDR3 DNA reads TGCGCCAGCAGCTTGGGCGGGGTCAGCGAGACCCAGTACTTC.

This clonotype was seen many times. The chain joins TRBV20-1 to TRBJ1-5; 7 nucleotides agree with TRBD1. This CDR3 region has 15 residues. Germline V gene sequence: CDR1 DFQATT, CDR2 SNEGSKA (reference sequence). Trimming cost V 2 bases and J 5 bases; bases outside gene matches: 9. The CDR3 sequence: CSARSPGGLYQPQHF. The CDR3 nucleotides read TGCAGTGCTAGAAGCCCAGGGGGGTTGTATCAGCCCCAGCATTTT.

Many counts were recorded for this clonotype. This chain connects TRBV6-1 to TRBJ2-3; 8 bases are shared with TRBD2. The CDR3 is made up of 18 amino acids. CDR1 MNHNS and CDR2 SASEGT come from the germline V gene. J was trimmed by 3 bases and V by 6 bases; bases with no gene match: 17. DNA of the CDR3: TGTGCCAGCAGCGCACGGGGGGGCCTGAAGAGAGGAACAGATACGCAGTATTTT. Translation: CASSARGGLKRGTDTQYF.

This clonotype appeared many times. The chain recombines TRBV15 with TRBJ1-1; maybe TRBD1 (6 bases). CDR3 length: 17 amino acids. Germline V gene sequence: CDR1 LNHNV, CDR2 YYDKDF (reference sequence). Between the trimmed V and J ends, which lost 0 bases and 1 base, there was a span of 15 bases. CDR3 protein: CATSRDRGDPANTEAFF. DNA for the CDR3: TGTGCCACCAGCAGAGATAGGGGGGATCCGGCGAACACTGAAGCTTTCTTT.

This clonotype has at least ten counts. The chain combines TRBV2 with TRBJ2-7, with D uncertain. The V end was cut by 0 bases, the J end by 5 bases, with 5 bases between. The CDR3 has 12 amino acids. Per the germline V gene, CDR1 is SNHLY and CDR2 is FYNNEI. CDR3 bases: TGTGCCAGCAGTGAAGCTTGGAACGAGCAGTACTTC. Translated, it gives CASSEAWNEQYF. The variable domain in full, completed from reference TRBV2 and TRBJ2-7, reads EPEVTQTPSHQVTQMGQEVILRCVPISNHLYFYWYRQILGQKVEFLVSFYNNEISEKSEIFDDQFSVERPDGSNFTLKIRSTKLEDSAMYFCASSEAWNEQYFGPGTRLTVT.

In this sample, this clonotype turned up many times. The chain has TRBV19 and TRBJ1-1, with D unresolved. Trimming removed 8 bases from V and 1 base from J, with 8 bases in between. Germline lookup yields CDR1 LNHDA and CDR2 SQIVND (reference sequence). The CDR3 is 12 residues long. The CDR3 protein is CASVAENTEAFF. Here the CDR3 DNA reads TGTGCCAGTGTGGCAGAGAACACTGAAGCTTTCTTT.

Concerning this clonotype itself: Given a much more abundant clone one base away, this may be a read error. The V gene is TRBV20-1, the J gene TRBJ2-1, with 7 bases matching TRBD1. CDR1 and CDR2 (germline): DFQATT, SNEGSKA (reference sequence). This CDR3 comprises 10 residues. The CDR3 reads CRYRGREQFF. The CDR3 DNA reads TGCAGGTACAGGGGTAGGGAGCAGTTCTTC.

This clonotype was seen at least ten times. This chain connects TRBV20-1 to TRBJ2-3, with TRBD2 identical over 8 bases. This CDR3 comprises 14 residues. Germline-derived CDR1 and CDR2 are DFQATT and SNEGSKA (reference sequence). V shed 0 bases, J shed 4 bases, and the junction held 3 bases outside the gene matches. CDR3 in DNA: TGCAGTGCTAGAGAAGGCGGGGGGTCAGATACGCAGTATTTT. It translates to CSAREGGGSDTQYF.

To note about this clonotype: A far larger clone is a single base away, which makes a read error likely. In nucleotides, the CDR3 is TGTGCCAGCAGTTTATCTCCCAGGGCCTACTGCGAGCAGTACTTC. Its translation: CASSLSPRAYCEQYF. The chain carries TRBV12-3 or TRBV12-4 and TRBJ2-7, with a possible D match to TRBD1 (5 bases). V dropped 2 bases and J dropped 6 bases, with 17 bases sitting between them. CDR3 length: 15 residues.

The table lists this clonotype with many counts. This CDR3 is CSARSRLAGGGNEQFF. DNA of the CDR3: TGCAGTGCTAGATCCCGACTAGCGGGGGGTGGCAATGAGCAGTTCTTC. This rearrangement joins TRBV20-1 to TRBJ2-1; 13 positions match TRBD2. From germline, CDR1 is DFQATT and CDR2 SNEGSKA (reference sequence). J gave up 6 bases and V 2 bases, and 7 bases lay outside the gene matches. The CDR3 extends over 16 amino acids.

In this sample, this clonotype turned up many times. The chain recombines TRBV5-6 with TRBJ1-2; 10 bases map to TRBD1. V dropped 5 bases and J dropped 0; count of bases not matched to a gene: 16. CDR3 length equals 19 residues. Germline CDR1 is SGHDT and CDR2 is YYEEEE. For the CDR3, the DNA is TGTGCCAGCAGACATCCCCCCTTGATAGACAGGGGGCCTAACTATGGCTACACCTTC. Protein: CASRHPPLIDRGPNYGYTF.

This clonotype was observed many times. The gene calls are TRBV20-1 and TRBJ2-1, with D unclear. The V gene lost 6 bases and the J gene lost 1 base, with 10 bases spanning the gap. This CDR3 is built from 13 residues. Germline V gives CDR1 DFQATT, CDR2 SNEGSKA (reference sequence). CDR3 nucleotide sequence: TGCAGTGCACCCGGGTCTTCCTACAATGAGCAGTTCTTC. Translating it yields CSAPGSSYNEQFF.

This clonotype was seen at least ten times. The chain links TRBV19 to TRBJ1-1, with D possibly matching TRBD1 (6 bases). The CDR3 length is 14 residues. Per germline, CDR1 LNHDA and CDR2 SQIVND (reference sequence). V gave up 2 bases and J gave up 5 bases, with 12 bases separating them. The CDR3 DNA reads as TGTGCCAGTAGTATAACTCAGGGGAGGACTGAAGCTTTCTTT. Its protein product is CASSITQGRTEAFF.

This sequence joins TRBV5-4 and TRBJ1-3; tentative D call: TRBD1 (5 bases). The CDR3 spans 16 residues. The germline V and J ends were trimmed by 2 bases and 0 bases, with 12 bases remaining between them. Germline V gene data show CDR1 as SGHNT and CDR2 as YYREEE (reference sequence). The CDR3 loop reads CASSLSGGISGNTIYF. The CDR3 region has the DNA TGTGCCAGCAGCTTATCGGGGGGGATCTCTGGAAACACCATATATTTT.